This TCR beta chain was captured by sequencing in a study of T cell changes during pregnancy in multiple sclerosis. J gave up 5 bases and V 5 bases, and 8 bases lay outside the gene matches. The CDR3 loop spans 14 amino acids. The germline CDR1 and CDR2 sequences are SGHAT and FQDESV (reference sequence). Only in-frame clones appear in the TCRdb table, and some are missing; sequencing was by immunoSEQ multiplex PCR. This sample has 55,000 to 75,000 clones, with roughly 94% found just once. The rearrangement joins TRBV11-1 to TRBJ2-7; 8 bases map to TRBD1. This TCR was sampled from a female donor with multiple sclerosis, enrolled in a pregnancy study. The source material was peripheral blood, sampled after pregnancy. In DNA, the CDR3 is TGTGCCAGCAGCCGACCGGACAGGGACCACGAGCAGTACTTC. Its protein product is CASSRPDRDHEQYF.